The 30 T cell receptor beta chains below come from one sample, sequenced in a study of identical twins. TCRdb analysed the 5' RACE reads with MiXCR anew, one entry per CDR3 protein. The table records more than 350,000 distinct CDR3 sequences, around 9% of them present only once. The material sequenced was naive T cells sorted from blood. These receptors all come from a woman in her forties or fifties in good health.

This clonotype was recorded a few times. The CDR3: CAIMTDSSTDTQYF. The CDR3 nucleotides are TGTGCCATCATGACGGATTCTAGCACAGATACGCAGTATTTT. The rearrangement joins TRBV10-3 to TRBJ2-3; D gene uncertain. V lost 7 bases, J lost 0 bases, and 11 bases lay in between. CDR1 is ENHRY and CDR2 is SYGVKD in the germline V gene. The CDR3 loop spans 14 amino acids.

This clonotype was found many times. The chain uses TRBV11-1 and TRBJ1-2; D remains unclear. CDR3 length: 12 amino acids. Germline loops: CDR1 SGHAT, CDR2 FQDESV (reference sequence). Trimming removed 5 bases from V and 8 bases from J, with 12 bases in between. For the CDR3, the DNA is TGTGCCAGCAGCCTCAATGGGATCGGCTACACCTTC. Translated: CASSLNGIGYTF.

This clonotype was counted at least ten times. This sequence joins TRBV11-2 and TRBJ1-1, with D possibly being TRBD1 (6 bases). Trimming removed 5 bases from V and 11 bases from J, with 18 bases in between. Germline assignment: CDR1 SGHAT and CDR2 FQNNGV. The CDR3 length is 13 residues. In nucleotides, the CDR3 is TGTGCCAGCAGCCCGTGGAGGGGGGATGGCGCTTTCTTT. It yields the protein CASSPWRGDGAFF.

This clonotype was picked up a small number of times. The chain joins TRBV24-1 to TRBJ2-3; D ambiguous. This CDR3 comprises 13 residues. V was pared by 5 bases and J by 0 bases, with 5 bases between. Germline CDR1 and CDR2: KGHDR and SFDVKD. Here the CDR3 DNA reads TGTGCCACCAGTGCTGATAGCACAGATACGCAGTATTTT. It translates to CATSADSTDTQYF.

This clonotype appeared a few times. The chain employs TRBV20-1 and TRBJ2-1, with 10 nucleotides matching TRBD2. The germline V gene encodes CDR1 DFQATT and CDR2 SNEGSKA (reference sequence). The junction had 9 bases not matched to a gene; V was cut back by 3 bases and J by 7 bases. The CDR3 is 15 amino acids. This chain's CDR3 is CSASDIAGGKNEQFF. In nucleotides, the CDR3 is TGCAGTGCTAGTGACATAGCGGGGGGAAAAAATGAGCAGTTCTTC.

The table lists this clonotype with many counts. The chain combines TRBV5-5 with TRBJ1-1; TRBD1 matches 8 bases. This CDR3 comprises 15 residues. The germline gives CDR1 SGHKS, CDR2 YYEKEE (reference sequence). Unmatched junction bases numbered 7, after V lost 5 bases and J lost 1 base. CDR3 sequence (DNA): TGTGCCAGCAGTTCCCCCGGGACAGGGAACACTGAAGCTTTCTTT. Its protein product is CASSSPGTGNTEAFF.

At least ten counts were recorded for this clonotype. CDR3 sequence (DNA): TGCAGTGCTAGAGATGGTAGTGAAACCTACGAGCAGTACTTC. This translates into CSARDGSETYEQYF. The chain carries TRBV20-1 and TRBJ2-7; D ambiguous. V dropped 0 bases and J dropped 2 bases, with 11 bases sitting between them. The germline V gene encodes CDR1 DFQATT and CDR2 SNEGSKA (reference sequence). The CDR3 contains 14 residues.

This clonotype has a handful of counts. This chain's CDR3 is CASSLPRLAQETQYF. Here the CDR3 DNA reads TGTGCCAGCAGCTTACCGAGACTAGCACAAGAGACCCAGTACTTC. The chain joins TRBV7-9 to TRBJ2-5; 7 bases are shared with TRBD2. V was clipped by 2 bases and J by 2 bases; unmatched bases: 5. Germline-derived CDR1 and CDR2 are SEHNR and FQNEAQ (reference sequence). The CDR3 has 15 amino acids.

This clonotype was counted at least ten times. The V and J genes are TRBV5-1 and TRBJ2-1, with 9 bases identical to TRBD1. V gave up 3 bases and J gave up 7 bases; unmatched junction bases: 5. Germline values: CDR1 SGHRS, CDR2 YFSETQ. This CDR3 spans 14 amino acids. As DNA, the CDR3 is TGCGCCAGCAGCTCGGGACAGGGTCGGAATGAGCAGTTCTTC. It yields the protein CASSSGQGRNEQFF.

V gene TRBV5-1 combines with J gene TRBJ2-7; perhaps TRBD1 as D (7 bases). The CDR3 is 13 amino acids. The V end lost 4 bases, the J end lost 5 bases, and 13 bases lay between the germline ends. CDR1 and CDR2 (germline): SGHRS, YFSETQ. The CDR3 sequence is CASSRQGGDEQYF. CDR3 bases: TGCGCCAGCAGCCGACAGGGAGGTGACGAGCAGTACTTC.

CDR3 coding DNA: TGTGCCATCAGTGAGTTCGAGTCCGGGACAGAAGCTTTCTTT. Residues: CAISEFESGTEAFF. V usage is TRBV10-3 and J usage is TRBJ1-1, with TRBD1 as a possible D gene (6 bases). The CDR3 runs to 14 residues. The V end lost 1 base, the J end lost 8 bases, and 14 bases lay between the germline ends. The germline CDR1 and CDR2 sequences are ENHRY and SYGVKD.

This clonotype was detected only a few times. The rearrangement joins TRBV12-3 or TRBV12-4 to TRBJ2-7, with 7 bases matching TRBD1. The CDR3 sequence is 14 residues long. Germline trimming cut 4 bases from V and 4 bases from J; bases unmatched to any gene: 7. The CDR3 nucleotides are TGTGCCAGCAGTTCCGGACAGGTTAAATACGAGCAGTACTTC. Its protein is CASSSGQVKYEQYF.

This chain uses TRBV10-3 with TRBJ1-3, with D tentatively TRBD1 (6 bases). Trimming took 9 bases from V and 0 from J, leaving 12 bases between them. This CDR3 comprises 14 residues. Germline V gene data show CDR1 as ENHRY and CDR2 as SYGVKD. The CDR3 DNA is TGTGCCATACAGGGACGGAGCTCTGGAAACACCATATATTTT. It yields the protein CAIQGRSSGNTIYF.

This sequence joins TRBV27 and TRBJ2-7; D is possibly TRBD2 (6 bases). From germline, CDR1 is MNHEY and CDR2 SMNVEV (reference sequence). The CDR3 covers 14 residues. V was clipped by 6 bases and J by 2 bases, with 14 bases between them. CDR3 protein: CASSETGAPYEQYF. The CDR3 nucleotides are TGTGCCAGCAGCGAAACGGGAGCCCCCTACGAGCAGTACTTC.

This clonotype was seen many times. This chain connects TRBV3-1 to TRBJ2-1; TRBD2 agrees at 11 bases. Germline assignment: CDR1 LGHDT and CDR2 YNNKEL (reference sequence). The CDR3 sequence is 20 residues long. V was pared by 1 base and J by 5 bases, with 16 bases of the junction left unmatched. The CDR3 DNA sequence: TGTGCCAGCAGCCAAGTGAGGCGACTAGCGGGGTACGATGCCCACAATGAGCAGTTCTTC. Residues: CASSQVRRLAGYDAHNEQFF.

There are many counts of this clonotype. This chain uses TRBV24-1 with TRBJ2-7, with no clear D. The CDR3 has 11 residues. Germline CDR1 is KGHDR and CDR2 is SFDVKD. Trimming took 3 bases from V and 3 from J, leaving 2 bases between them. Here the CDR3 reads CATSDLYEQYF. CDR3 nucleotide sequence: TGTGCCACCAGTGATCTCTACGAGCAGTACTTC.

The chain joins TRBV6-2 or TRBV6-3 to TRBJ2-7; the D is unclear. CDR1 MNHEY and CDR2 SVGEGT come from the germline V gene. The CDR3 has 11 amino acids. Trimming removed 5 bases from V and 13 bases from J, with 15 bases in between. The CDR3 DNA reads as TGTGCCAGCAGTAGTCCTGGGCGTGTCTACTTC. Its translation: CASSSPGRVYF.

CDR3 DNA: TGCAGTGCTATATGGGAGGGAGGGGATACGCAGTATTTT. Translating gives CSAIWEGGDTQYF. The genes are TRBV20-1 and TRBJ2-3; TRBD2 aligns across 7 bases. The ends lost 4 bases at V and 6 bases at J; junction bases unmatched: 7. Germline CDR1 reads DFQATT; CDR2 reads SNEGSKA (reference sequence). The CDR3 totals 13 residues.

This clonotype occurred a few times. The chain uses TRBV11-3 and TRBJ2-3, with 11 bases fitting TRBD2. The V segment lost 5 bases and the J segment 6 bases; nucleotides outside the gene matches: 10. CDR3 size: 16 residues. CDR1 is SGHNT and CDR2 is YENEEA in the germline V gene. CDR3 region: CASSISGRAGSDTQYF. CDR3 sequence (DNA): TGTGCCAGCAGCATTAGCGGGAGGGCCGGGTCGGATACGCAGTATTTT. Supplemented by reference TRBV11-3 and TRBJ2-3, the full variable domain reads EAGVVQSPRYKIIEKKQPVAFWCNPISGHNTLYWYLQNLGQGPELLIRYENEEAVDDSQLPKDRFSAERLKGVDSTLKIQPAELGDSAVYLCASSISGRAGSDTQYFGPGTRLTVL.

This clonotype was found many times. V usage is TRBV11-2 and J usage is TRBJ2-1; tentative D call: TRBD1 (6 bases). From germline, CDR1 is SGHAT and CDR2 FQNNGV. V lost 0 bases and J lost 10, with 10 bases in between. CDR3 length: 13 residues. CDR3 protein: CASSLDVRGEQFF. The CDR3 DNA follows: TGTGCCAGCAGCTTAGATGTTAGGGGGGAGCAGTTCTTC.

This clonotype came up many times. The chain combines TRBV9 with TRBJ2-7; D might be TRBD1 or TRBD2, each matching 6 bases. The ends were cut back, 3 bases at V and 2 bases at J, with 12 bases in the middle. CDR3 length equals 14 residues. Germline CDR1 SGDLS, CDR2 YYNGEE. DNA of the CDR3: TGTGCCAGCAGCGGAGATCGGGGGCCCTACGAGCAGTACTTC. This translates into CASSGDRGPYEQYF.

This clonotype showed up many times. The rearrangement links TRBV6-1 to TRBJ1-5, with a possible D match to TRBD1 (6 bases). V was trimmed by 5 bases and J by 8 bases, leaving 13 bases between them. The V gene's germline CDR1 is MNHNS and CDR2 SASEGT. This CDR3 has 13 residues. The CDR3 DNA sequence: TGTGCCAGCAGTTTGGGGGGGCGGGAGCCCCAGCATTTT. Protein sequence: CASSLGGREPQHF.

This clonotype was found a few times. The V gene is TRBV14, the J gene TRBJ2-3; unclear D gene. The V gene lost 3 bases and the J gene lost 3 bases, with 13 bases spanning the gap. CDR1 and CDR2 from the germline V gene are SGHDN and FVKESK. The CDR3 totals 15 residues. CDR3 region: CASSQGQAPTDTQYF. In DNA, the CDR3 is TGTGCCAGCAGCCAGGGTCAGGCCCCAACAGATACGCAGTATTTT.

The V and J genes are TRBV4-1 and TRBJ1-1; TRBD1 aligns across 7 bases. The V gene end was trimmed by 4 bases and the J gene end by 2 bases; junction bases not matched to a gene: 10. CDR1 and CDR2 from the germline V gene are MGHRA and YSYEKL. This CDR3 has 16 amino acids. CDR3 sequence reads: CASSLWAGTANTEAFF. In DNA, the CDR3 is TGCGCCAGCAGCCTCTGGGCCGGGACAGCTAACACTGAAGCTTTCTTT.

This chain connects TRBV21-1 to TRBJ2-7. TRBV21-1 is recorded as a pseudogene. The CDR3 consists of 12 residues. For the CDR3, the DNA is TGTGCCAGCAGCAAAGGACTGGGCAAGGTGTACTTC. It specifies CASSKGLGKVYF.

This clonotype was observed many times. The rearrangement links TRBV4-1 to TRBJ2-1, with 8 nucleotides matching TRBD2. This CDR3 is built from 16 residues. CDR1 and CDR2 from the germline V gene are MGHRA and YSYEKL. V lost 5 bases and J lost 6; bases outside the gene matches: 12. Here the CDR3 reads CASSTPGLGRGNEQFF. In nucleotides, the CDR3 is TGCGCCAGCAGCACCCCGGGACTAGGGCGCGGCAATGAGCAGTTCTTC.

The table lists this clonotype with a few counts. The genes are TRBV7-9 and TRBJ2-5; tentative D call: TRBD2 (6 bases). This CDR3 comprises 15 residues. V gave up 2 bases and J gave up 2 bases, with 12 bases separating them. The germline V gene has CDR1 SEHNR and CDR2 FQNEAQ (reference sequence). The CDR3 DNA reads TGTGCCAGCAGCTTACTGGGGAGGAGTCAAGAGACCCAGTACTTC. This codes for CASSLLGRSQETQYF.

This clonotype was seen repeatedly, ten times or more. This chain links TRBV4-1 with TRBJ2-7; 7 bases match TRBD1. CDR3 length: 15 amino acids. J gave up 4 bases and V 4 bases, and 10 bases lay outside the gene matches. The germline V gene encodes CDR1 MGHRA and CDR2 YSYEKL. CDR3 nucleotide sequence: TGCGCCAGCAGCCCGTCGAGGGGGACAGAATACGAGCAGTACTTC. Its protein is CASSPSRGTEYEQYF.

This chain joins TRBV21-1 and TRBJ1-1; TRBD1 is taken as the D call from the table, unchecked against the DNA. TRBV21-1 is a pseudogene segment. This CDR3 contains 16 residues. CDR3 coding DNA: TGTGCCAGCAGCAACTGCCCCAGAGGGAATAACACTGAAGCTTTCTTT. As protein: CASSNCPRGNNTEAFF.

In its sample, this clonotype was seen many times. The chain couples TRBV20-1 to TRBJ1-5; 10 bases map to TRBD1. Germline V lookup: CDR1 DFQATT, CDR2 SNEGSKA (reference sequence). V shed 4 bases, J shed 3 bases, and the junction held 3 bases outside the gene matches. The CDR3 spans 14 residues. The CDR3 loop reads CSAIDRGPNQPQHF. CDR3 bases: TGCAGTGCTATAGACAGGGGGCCCAATCAGCCCCAGCATTTT.